This T cell receptor beta chain derives from a study of blood T cell repertoires in COVID-19. Overall study: From T cells, B-cell-depleted T cells, or PBMCs came the material, which was cDNA or gDNA.

In the original workflow: Amplification with reference gene primers provided the estimates of nucleated cell counts. The table came from immunoSEQ multiplex PCR; TCRdb's copy has only in-frame clones and leaves some out. That table furnishes V, J and clone size, whereas the DNA furnished D and trimming. The table has some 350,000 clones, roughly 90% seen once; the top ten hold approximately 3%. This CDR3 region has 16 residues. Trimming took 3 bases from V and 3 from J; bases not matched to a gene: 8. Germline V gene sequence: CDR1 LGHDT, CDR2 YNNKEL (reference sequence). Patients of the Seattle cohort, enrolled during active infection, were followed longitudinally.

This sequence was found in a woman aged 30 to 39 with COVID-19, enrolled during active disease. Source material: peripheral blood. The rearrangement joins TRBV3-1 (or the pseudogene TRBV3-2) to TRBJ2-5; 9 bases match TRBD2. The CDR3 DNA follows: TGTGCCAGCAGCCATCGCACTCTAGCGGGAAAAGAGACCCAGTACTTC. Translation gives CASSHRTLAGKETQYF.